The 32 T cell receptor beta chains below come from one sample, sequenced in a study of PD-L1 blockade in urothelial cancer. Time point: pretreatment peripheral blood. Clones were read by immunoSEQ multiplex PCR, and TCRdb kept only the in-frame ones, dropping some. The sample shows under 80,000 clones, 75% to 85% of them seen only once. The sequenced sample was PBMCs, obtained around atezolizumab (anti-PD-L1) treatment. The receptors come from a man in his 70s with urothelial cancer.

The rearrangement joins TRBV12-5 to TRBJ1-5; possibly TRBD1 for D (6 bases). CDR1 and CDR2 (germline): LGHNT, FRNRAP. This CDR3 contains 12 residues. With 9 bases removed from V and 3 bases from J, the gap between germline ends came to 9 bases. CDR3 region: CASRDNNQPQHF. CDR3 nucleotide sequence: TGTGCTAGCCGGGACAACAATCAGCCCCAGCATTTT. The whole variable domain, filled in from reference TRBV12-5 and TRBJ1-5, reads DARVTQTPRHKVTEMGQEVTMRCQPILGHNTVFWYRQTMMQGLELLAYFRNRAPLDDSGMPKDRFSAEMPDATLATLKIQPSEPRDSAVYFCASRDNNQPQHFGDGTRLSIL.

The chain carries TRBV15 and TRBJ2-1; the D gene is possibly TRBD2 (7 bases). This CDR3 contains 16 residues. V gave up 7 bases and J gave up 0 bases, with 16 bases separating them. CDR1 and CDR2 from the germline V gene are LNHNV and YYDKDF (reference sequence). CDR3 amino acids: CATKIGGPSSYNEQFF. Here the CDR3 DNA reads TGTGCCACCAAAATCGGGGGGCCGAGCTCCTACAATGAGCAGTTCTTC.

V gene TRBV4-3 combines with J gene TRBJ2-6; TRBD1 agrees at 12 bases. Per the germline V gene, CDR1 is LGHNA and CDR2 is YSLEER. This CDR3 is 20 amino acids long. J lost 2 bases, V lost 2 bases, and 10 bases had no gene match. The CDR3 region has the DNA TGCGCCAGCAGCCAATGGGGGCCGGGACAGGGGGCTACTGGGGCCAACGTCCTGACTTTC. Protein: CASSQWGPGQGATGANVLTF.

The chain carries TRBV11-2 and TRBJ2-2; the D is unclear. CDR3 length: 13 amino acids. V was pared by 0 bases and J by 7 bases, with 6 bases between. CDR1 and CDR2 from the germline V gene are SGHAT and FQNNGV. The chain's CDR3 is CASSLEASGELFF. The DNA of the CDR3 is TGTGCCAGCAGCTTAGAGGCAAGCGGGGAGCTGTTTTTT.

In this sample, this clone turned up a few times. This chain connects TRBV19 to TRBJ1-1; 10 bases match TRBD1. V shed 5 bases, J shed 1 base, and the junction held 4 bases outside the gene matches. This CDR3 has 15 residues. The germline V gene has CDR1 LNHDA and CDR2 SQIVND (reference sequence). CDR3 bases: TGTGCCAGTAGTTCATGGACAGGGGGGAACACTGAAGCTTTCTTT. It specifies CASSSWTGGNTEAFF.

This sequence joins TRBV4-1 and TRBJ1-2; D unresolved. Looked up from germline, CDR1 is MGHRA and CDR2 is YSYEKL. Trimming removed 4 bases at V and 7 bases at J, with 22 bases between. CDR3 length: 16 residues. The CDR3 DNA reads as TGCGCCAGCAGCCCTCCCCGTCTCAGGTCCCTAAGTGGCTACACCTTC. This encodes CASSPPRLRSLSGYTF.

The DNA of the CDR3 is TGTGCCAGCAGCGTCGGGACCGCGGGGGATCAGCCCCAGCATTTT. Translating it yields CASSVGTAGDQPQHF. This chain uses TRBV9 with TRBJ1-5; possibly TRBD1 for D (5 bases). CDR1 is SGDLS and CDR2 is YYNGEE in the germline V gene. The CDR3 runs to 15 residues. V lost 2 bases, J lost 5 bases, and 14 bases lay in between. Full variable domain (missing parts from reference TRBV9 and TRBJ1-5): DSGVTQTPKHLITATGQRVTLRCSPRSGDLSVYWYQQSLDQGLQFLIQYYNGEERAKGNILERFSAQQFPDLHSELNLSSLELGDSALYFCASSVGTAGDQPQHFGDGTRLSIL.

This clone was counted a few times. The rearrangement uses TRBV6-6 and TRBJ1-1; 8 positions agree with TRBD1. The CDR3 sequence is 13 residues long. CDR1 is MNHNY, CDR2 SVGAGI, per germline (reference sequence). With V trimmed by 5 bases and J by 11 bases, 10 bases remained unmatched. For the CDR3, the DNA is TGTGCCAGCAGTAAACAGGGGGGGGTAAGGGCTTTCTTT. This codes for CASSKQGGVRAFF.

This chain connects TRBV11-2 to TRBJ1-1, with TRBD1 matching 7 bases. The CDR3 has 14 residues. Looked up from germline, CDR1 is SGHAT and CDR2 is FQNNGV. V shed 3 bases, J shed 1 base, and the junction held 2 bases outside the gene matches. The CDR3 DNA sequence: TGTGCCAGCAGCTTCACAGGGGCGAACACTGAAGCTTTCTTT. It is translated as CASSFTGANTEAFF.

The CDR3 loop reads CSGTGLNYNEQFF. CDR3 coding DNA: TGCAGCGGGACGGGACTAAACTACAATGAGCAGTTCTTC. The V and J genes are TRBV29-1 and TRBJ2-1, with 7 positions matching TRBD2. V lost 7 bases to trimming and J lost 3 bases; unmatched junction nucleotides: 6. This CDR3 spans 13 amino acids. From germline, CDR1 is SQVTM and CDR2 ANQGSEA.

The CDR3, as DNA: TGCGCCAGCAGCCGCTACGGGACAGGTCTCTACGAGCAGTACTTC. Its translation: CASSRYGTGLYEQYF. The chain has TRBV4-1 and TRBJ2-7; 8 bases agree with TRBD1. V lost 4 bases, J lost 3 bases, and 8 bases stayed unmatched. The length of the CDR3 is 15 residues. CDR1 is MGHRA, CDR2 YSYEKL, per germline.

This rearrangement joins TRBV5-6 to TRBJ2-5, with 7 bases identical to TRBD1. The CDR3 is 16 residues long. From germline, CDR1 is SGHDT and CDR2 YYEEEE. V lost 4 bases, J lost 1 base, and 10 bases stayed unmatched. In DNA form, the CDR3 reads TGTGCCAGCAGCAGGGGGCAGGGGGTCATCCAAGAGACCCAGTACTTC. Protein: CASSRGQGVIQETQYF. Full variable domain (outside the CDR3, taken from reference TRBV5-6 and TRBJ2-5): DAGVTQSPTHLIKTRGQQVTLRCSPKSGHDTVSWYQQALGQGPQFIFQYYEEEERQRGNFPDRFSGHQFPNYSSELNVNALLLGDSALYLCASSRGQGVIQETQYFGPGTRLLVL.

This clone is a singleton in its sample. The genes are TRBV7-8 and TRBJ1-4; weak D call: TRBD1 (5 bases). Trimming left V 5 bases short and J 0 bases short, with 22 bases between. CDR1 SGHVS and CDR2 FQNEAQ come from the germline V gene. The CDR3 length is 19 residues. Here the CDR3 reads CASSPESVRQSPTNEKLFF. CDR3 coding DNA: TGTGCCAGCAGCCCGGAGTCAGTACGACAGAGCCCAACTAATGAAAAACTGTTTTTT.

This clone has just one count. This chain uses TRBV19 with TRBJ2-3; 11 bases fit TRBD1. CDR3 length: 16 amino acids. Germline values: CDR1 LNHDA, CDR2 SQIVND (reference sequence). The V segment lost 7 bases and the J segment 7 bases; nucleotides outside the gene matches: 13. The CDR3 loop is CASMMRGDRGDNTQYF. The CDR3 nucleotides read TGTGCCAGTATGATGCGGGGGGACAGGGGGGACAATACGCAGTATTTT.

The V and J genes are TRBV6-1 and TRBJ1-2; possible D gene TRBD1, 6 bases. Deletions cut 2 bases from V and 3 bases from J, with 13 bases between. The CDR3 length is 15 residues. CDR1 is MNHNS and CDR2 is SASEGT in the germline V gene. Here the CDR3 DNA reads TGTGCCAGCAGTGAACCAGACCCAGGGGACTATGGCTACACCTTC. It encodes CASSEPDPGDYGYTF.

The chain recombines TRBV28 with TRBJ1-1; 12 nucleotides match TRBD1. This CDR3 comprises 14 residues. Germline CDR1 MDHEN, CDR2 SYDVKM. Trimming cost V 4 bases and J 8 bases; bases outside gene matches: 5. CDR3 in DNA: TGTGCCAGCAGTTCGGGACAGGGGGCATCCGAAGCTTTCTTT. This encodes CASSSGQGASEAFF.

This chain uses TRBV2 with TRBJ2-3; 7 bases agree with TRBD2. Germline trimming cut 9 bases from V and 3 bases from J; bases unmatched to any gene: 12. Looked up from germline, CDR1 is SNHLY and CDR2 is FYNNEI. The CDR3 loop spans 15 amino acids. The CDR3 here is CARSVGGAGTDTQYF. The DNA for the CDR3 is TGTGCCAGGTCCGTGGGAGGGGCAGGGACAGATACGCAGTATTTT.

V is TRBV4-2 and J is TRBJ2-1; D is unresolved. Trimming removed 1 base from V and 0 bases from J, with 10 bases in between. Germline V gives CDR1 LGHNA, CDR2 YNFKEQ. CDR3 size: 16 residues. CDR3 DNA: TGTGCCAGCAGCCAAGGTGAAGCGCACTCCTACAATGAGCAGTTCTTC. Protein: CASSQGEAHSYNEQFF.

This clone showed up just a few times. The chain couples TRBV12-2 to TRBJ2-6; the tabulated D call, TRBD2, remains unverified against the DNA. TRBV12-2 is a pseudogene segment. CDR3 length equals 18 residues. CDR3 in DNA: TGTGCAAGTCGCTCGGGTGTGGGGGGGCGCTTCGGGGCCAACGTCCTGACTTTC. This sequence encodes CASRSGVGGRFGANVLTF.

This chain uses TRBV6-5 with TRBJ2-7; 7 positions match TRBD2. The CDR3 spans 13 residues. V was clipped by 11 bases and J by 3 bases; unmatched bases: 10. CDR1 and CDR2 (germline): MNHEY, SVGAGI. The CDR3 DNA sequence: TGTGCCGCCCGTGGGGCGGGAGTCTACGAGCAGTACTTC. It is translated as CAARGAGVYEQYF.

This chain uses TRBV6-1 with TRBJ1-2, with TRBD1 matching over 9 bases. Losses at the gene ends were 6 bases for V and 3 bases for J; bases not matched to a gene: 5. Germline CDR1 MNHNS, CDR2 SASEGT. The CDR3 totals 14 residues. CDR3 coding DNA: TGTGCCAGCAGCTACAGGGGGCAAGACTATGGCTACACCTTC. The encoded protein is CASSYRGQDYGYTF.

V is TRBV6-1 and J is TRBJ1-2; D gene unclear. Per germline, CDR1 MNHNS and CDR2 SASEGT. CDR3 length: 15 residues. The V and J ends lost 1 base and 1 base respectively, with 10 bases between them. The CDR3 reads CASSEVGNSNYGYTF. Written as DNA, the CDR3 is TGTGCCAGCAGTGAAGTAGGTAACAGTAACTATGGCTACACCTTC.

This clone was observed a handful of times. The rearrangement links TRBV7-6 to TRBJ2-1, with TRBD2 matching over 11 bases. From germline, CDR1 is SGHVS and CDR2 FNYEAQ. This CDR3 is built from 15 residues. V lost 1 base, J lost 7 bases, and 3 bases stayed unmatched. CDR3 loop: CASSLELAGANEQFF. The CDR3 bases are TGTGCCAGCAGCTTAGAACTAGCGGGAGCGAATGAGCAGTTCTTC.

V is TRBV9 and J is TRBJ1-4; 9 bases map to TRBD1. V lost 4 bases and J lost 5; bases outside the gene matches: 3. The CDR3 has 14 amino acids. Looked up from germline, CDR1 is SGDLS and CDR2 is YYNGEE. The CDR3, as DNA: TGTGCCAGCAGCATCGGGACAGGGAATGAAAAACTGTTTTTT. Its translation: CASSIGTGNEKLFF. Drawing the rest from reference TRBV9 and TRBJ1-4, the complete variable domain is DSGVTQTPKHLITATGQRVTLRCSPRSGDLSVYWYQQSLDQGLQFLIQYYNGEERAKGNILERFSAQQFPDLHSELNLSSLELGDSALYFCASSIGTGNEKLFFGSGTQLSVL.

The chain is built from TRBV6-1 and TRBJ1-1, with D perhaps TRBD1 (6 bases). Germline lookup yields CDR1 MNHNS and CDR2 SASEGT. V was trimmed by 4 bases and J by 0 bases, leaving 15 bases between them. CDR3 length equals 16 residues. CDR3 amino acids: CASSVGAGVLNTEAFF. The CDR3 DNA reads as TGTGCCAGCAGTGTAGGGGCAGGGGTTTTGAACACTGAAGCTTTCTTT.

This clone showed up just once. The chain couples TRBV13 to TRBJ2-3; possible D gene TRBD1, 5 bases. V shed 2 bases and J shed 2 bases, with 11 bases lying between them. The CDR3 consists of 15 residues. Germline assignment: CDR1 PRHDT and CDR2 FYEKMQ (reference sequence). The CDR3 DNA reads TGTGCCAGCAGCTTACGTGGGGCCAACACAGATACGCAGTATTTT. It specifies CASSLRGANTDTQYF.

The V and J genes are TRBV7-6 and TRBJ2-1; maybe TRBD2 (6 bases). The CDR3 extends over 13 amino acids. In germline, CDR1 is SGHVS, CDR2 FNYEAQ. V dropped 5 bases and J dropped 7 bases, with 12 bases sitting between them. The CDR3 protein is CASSPVGRNEQFF. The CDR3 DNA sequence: TGTGCCAGCAGCCCCGTCGGGAGAAATGAGCAGTTCTTC.

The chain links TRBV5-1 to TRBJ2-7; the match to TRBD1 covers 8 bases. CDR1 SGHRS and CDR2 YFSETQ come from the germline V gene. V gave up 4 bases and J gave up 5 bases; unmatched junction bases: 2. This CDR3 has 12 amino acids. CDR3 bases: TGCGCCAGCAGCGTGACAGGGGACGAGCAGTACTTC. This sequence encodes CASSVTGDEQYF.

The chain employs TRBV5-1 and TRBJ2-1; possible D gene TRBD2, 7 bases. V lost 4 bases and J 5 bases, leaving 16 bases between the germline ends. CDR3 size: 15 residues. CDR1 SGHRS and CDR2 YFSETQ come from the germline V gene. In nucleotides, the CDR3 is TGCGCCAGCAGCCCGCCCGGAGGGGGGGACAATGAGCAGTTCTTC. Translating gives CASSPPGGGDNEQFF.

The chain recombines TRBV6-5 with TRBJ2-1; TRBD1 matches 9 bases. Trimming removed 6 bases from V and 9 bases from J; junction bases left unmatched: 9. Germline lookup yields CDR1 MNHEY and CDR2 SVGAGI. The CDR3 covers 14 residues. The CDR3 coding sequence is TGTGCCAGCAGGCCGGACAGGGGTTTCACTGAGCAGTTCTTC. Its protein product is CASRPDRGFTEQFF.

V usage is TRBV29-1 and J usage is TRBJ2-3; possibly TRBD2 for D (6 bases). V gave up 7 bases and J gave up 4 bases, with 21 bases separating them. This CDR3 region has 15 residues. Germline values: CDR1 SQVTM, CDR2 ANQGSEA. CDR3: CSAKNPTGGPDTQYF. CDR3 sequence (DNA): TGCAGCGCCAAAAATCCAACCGGGGGACCAGATACGCAGTATTTT.

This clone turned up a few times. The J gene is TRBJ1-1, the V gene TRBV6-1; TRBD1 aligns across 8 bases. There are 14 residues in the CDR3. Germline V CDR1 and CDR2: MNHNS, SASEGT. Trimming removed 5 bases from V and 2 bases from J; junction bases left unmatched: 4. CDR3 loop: CASSPQGGNTEAFF. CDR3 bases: TGTGCCAGCAGTCCACAGGGGGGAAACACTGAAGCTTTCTTT.